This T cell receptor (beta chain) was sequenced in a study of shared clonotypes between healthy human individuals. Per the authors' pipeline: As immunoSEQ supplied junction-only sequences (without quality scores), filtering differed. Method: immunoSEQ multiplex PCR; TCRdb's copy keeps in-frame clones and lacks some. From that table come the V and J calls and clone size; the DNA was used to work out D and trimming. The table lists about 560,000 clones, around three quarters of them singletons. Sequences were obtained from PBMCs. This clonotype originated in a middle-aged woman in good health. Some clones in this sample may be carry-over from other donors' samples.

In DNA form, the CDR3 reads TGTGCCAGTAGTAATACACCAGGGAGTGGGACCGGGGAGCTGTTTTTT. Translation: CASSNTPGSGTGELFF. The V gene is TRBV19, the J gene TRBJ2-2, with D perhaps assigned TRBD1 or TRBD2 (5 bases each). The CDR3 sequence is 16 residues long. CDR1 LNHDA and CDR2 SQIVND come from the germline V gene (reference sequence). Deletions cut 4 bases from V and 5 bases from J, with 17 bases between.